A single sample is the source of the 5 T cell receptor beta chains below, sequenced in a study of T cell responses to AZD1222 COVID-19 vaccine. Assay used: immunoSEQ multiplex PCR; TCRdb lists only in-frame clones, some missing. This table holds around 110,000 clones, roughly nine tenths found once. The specimen comprised peripheral blood, sampled on day 0 of AZD1222 vaccination. These receptor sequences come from an adult in good health.

V is TRBV5-4 and J is TRBJ1-2; D unclear. The CDR3 covers 13 residues. The germline CDR1 and CDR2 sequences are SGHNT and YYREEE (reference sequence). V dropped 0 bases and J dropped 4 bases, with 7 bases sitting between them. CDR3 region: CASSLDSSYGYTF. For the CDR3, the DNA is TGTGCCAGCAGCTTGGACAGTAGCTATGGCTACACCTTC.

This chain joins TRBV4-3 and TRBJ2-3; 8 bases align to TRBD1. This CDR3 comprises 15 residues. V gave up 5 bases and J gave up 4 bases; unmatched junction bases: 8. CDR1 is LGHNA, CDR2 YSLEER, per germline. The CDR3 sequence is CASSKQGAEADTQYF. CDR3 in DNA: TGCGCCAGCAGCAAGCAGGGGGCGGAGGCAGATACGCAGTATTTT.

The rearrangement uses TRBV5-6 and TRBJ2-3; TRBD2 agrees at 8 bases. Germline assignment: CDR1 SGHDT and CDR2 YYEEEE. J was trimmed by 4 bases and V by 2 bases; bases with no gene match: 3. The CDR3 runs 14 residues. The CDR3 loop reads CASSFSGIPDTQYF. CDR3 nucleotide sequence: TGTGCCAGCAGCTTTAGCGGGATACCAGATACGCAGTATTTT.

The V gene is TRBV5-1, the J gene TRBJ2-7, with D uncertain. This CDR3 region has 15 residues. Germline V CDR1 and CDR2: SGHRS, YFSETQ. V was clipped by 4 bases and J by 1 base, with 15 bases between them. The CDR3 DNA sequence: TGCGCCAGCAGCCTAGGTCAGTTAGAATCCTACGAGCAGTACTTC. Translated: CASSLGQLESYEQYF.

The CDR3 loop is CASSVRTGGYNEQFF. The DNA for the CDR3 is TGTGCCAGCAGCGTTAGGACAGGGGGATACAATGAGCAGTTCTTC. The chain combines TRBV7-2 with TRBJ2-1; 10 bases are a match to TRBD1. Germline loops: CDR1 SGHTA, CDR2 FQGNSA. With 5 bases clipped from V and 4 bases from J, the junction kept 5 bases outside the gene matches. CDR3 length: 15 amino acids.